The source of this T cell receptor (beta chain) is a study of Graves' ophthalmopathy and Graves' hyperthyroidism. The length of the CDR3 is 15 residues. CDR1 SGHTA and CDR2 FQGNSA come from the germline V gene. V was pared by 5 bases and J by 1 base, with 15 bases between. A few counts support this clonotype. Amplifying from RNA transcripts, the study obtained TCR beta CDR3 regions. RT-PCR in the first round used HTBI primers; a second-round multiplex PCR followed. Using its own MiXCR run on the multiplex PCR reads, TCRdb lists one record per CDR3 protein. The sample gives about 550,000 distinct CDR3 sequences, approximately 35% of which show up once; around 4% is in the top ten.

The sequence derives from an adult man with Graves' hyperthyroidism. Sequencing input: peripheral blood or thyroid tissue (not recorded which). The chain combines TRBV7-2 with TRBJ2-7; D is uncertain. The CDR3 loop is CASSRRHIPSYEQYF. The CDR3, as DNA: TGTGCCAGCAGCCGCCGACACATACCATCCTACGAGCAGTACTTC.